This record looks at one T cell receptor (beta chain) sequence and its context. The entry originates in a study of T cell responses to AZD1222 COVID-19 vaccine. With 3 bases clipped from V and 3 bases from J, the junction kept 2 bases outside the gene matches. The CDR3 extends over 14 amino acids. Per germline, CDR1 LGHDT and CDR2 YNNKEL (reference sequence). Assay: immunoSEQ multiplex PCR; the TCRdb copy retains only in-frame clones and omits some. The data show approximately 200,000 clones, 93% seen once. This receptor was identified in an adult who received the AZD1222 COVID-19 vaccine. The source was peripheral blood, collected 28 days after the second AZD1222 dose. J is TRBJ1-5 and V is TRBV3-1 (or the pseudogene TRBV3-2), with 7 bases lining up with TRBD1. CDR3 nucleotides: TGTGCCAGCAGCCAGACAGGGTTCAATCAGCCCCAGCATTTT. Its protein product is CASSQTGFNQPQHF.